This TCR beta chain was recovered during a study of blood T cell repertoires in COVID-19. Study context: Samples of COVID-19 (acute and convalescent) were obtained from the United States, Italy and Spain. From T cells, B-cell-depleted T cells, or PBMCs came the material, which was cDNA or gDNA.

The CDR3 has 15 residues. V gave up 5 bases and J gave up 4 bases, with 17 bases separating them. Looked up from germline, CDR1 is MNHEY and CDR2 is SVGEGT. Original processing notes: Amplification of reference gene primers was used by the study to estimate nucleated cell counts. Sequenced by immunoSEQ multiplex PCR; TCRdb stores in-frame clones only, minus some. That table furnishes V, J and clone size, whereas the DNA furnished D and trimming. Of 200,000 to 300,000 clones listed, about 90% were seen once; the top ten hold less than 1.6%. The chain links TRBV6-2 or TRBV6-3 to TRBJ1-2, with D possibly matching TRBD1 (6 bases). The sequencing input was peripheral blood. The sequence came from a middle-aged woman who had recovered from COVID-19. In nucleotides, the CDR3 is TGTGCCAGCAGTCCCGTCCCAGGGGCCGTCTATGGCTACACCTTC. Protein sequence: CASSPVPGAVYGYTF.